Described below is a single T cell receptor (beta chain) sequence and its context. This record comes from a study of blood T cell repertoires in COVID-19. Profiled with immunoSEQ multiplex PCR; TCRdb holds only in-frame clones, not every one. The sample lists over 90,000 clones, around 87% occurring once. V lost 4 bases, J lost 5 bases, and 4 bases stayed unmatched. Germline lookup yields CDR1 PRHDT and CDR2 FYEKMQ (reference sequence). The CDR3 covers 13 residues. What was sequenced was peripheral blood. The rearrangement joins TRBV13 to TRBJ1-1; 7 bases are shared with TRBD1. The clonotype comes from a human donor in a cohort sampled during active COVID-19. The CDR3 nucleotides read TGTGCCAGCAGCTCAACAGGGGTGACTGAAGCTTTCTTT. Its translation: CASSSTGVTEAFF.